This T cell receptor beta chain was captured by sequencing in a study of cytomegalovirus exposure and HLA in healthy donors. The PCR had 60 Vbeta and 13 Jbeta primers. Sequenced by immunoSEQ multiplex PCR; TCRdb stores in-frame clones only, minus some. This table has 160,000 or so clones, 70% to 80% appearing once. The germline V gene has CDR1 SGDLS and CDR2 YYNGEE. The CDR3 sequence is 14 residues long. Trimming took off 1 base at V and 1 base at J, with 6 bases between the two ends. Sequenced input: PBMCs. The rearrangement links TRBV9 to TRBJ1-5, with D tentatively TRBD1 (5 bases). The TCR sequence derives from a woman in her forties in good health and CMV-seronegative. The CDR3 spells CASSVQGSNQPQHF. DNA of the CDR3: TGTGCCAGCAGCGTACAGGGAAGCAATCAGCCCCAGCATTTT. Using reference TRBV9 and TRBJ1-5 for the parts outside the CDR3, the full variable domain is DSGVTQTPKHLITATGQRVTLRCSPRSGDLSVYWYQQSLDQGLQFLIQYYNGEERAKGNILERFSAQQFPDLHSELNLSSLELGDSALYFCASSVQGSNQPQHFGDGTRLSIL.